The 22 T cell receptor beta chains below all came from one sample that was sequenced in a study of identical twins. Each CDR3 protein gets one entry after TCRdb re-called the 5' RACE reads with MiXCR. Of around 490,000 distinct CDR3 sequences listed, roughly an eighth were seen once; the top ten hold approximately 0.9%. This same sample was also part of a study on yellow fever vaccine responses in identical twins.

Specimen: CD4+ T cells sorted from blood. The receptors here all came from a young woman in good health.

This clonotype was seen ten or more times. This chain joins TRBV29-1 and TRBJ2-1; no reliable D call. V was clipped by 3 bases and J by 0 bases, with 9 bases between them. Germline V CDR1 and CDR2: SQVTM, ANQGSEA. This CDR3 is 14 amino acids long. In nucleotides, the CDR3 is TGCAGCGTTGAGTGGCCGAGCTCCTACAATGAGCAGTTCTTC. It is translated as CSVEWPSSYNEQFF.

The chain recombines TRBV5-6 with TRBJ2-1, with D maybe TRBD2 (7 bases). The CDR3 has 14 residues. Trimming pared 9 bases from V and 10 bases from J, leaving 23 bases between. Germline V gene data show CDR1 as SGHDT and CDR2 as YYEEEE. The CDR3 region has the DNA TGTGCCATTTGCCCCCGGGGCGGGGGCCTCGAGCAGTTCTTC. Protein: CAICPRGGGLEQFF. The variable domain in full, completed from reference TRBV5-6 and TRBJ2-1, reads DAGVTQSPTHLIKTRGQQVTLRCSPKSGHDTVSWYQQALGQGPQFIFQYYEEEERQRGNFPDRFSGHQFPNYSSELNVNALLLGDSALYLCAICPRGGGLEQFFGPGTRLTVL.

The rearrangement links TRBV28 to TRBJ2-1; D remains ambiguous. The germline gives CDR1 MDHEN, CDR2 SYDVKM. The CDR3 consists of 13 residues. Between the trimmed V and J ends, which lost 3 bases and 6 bases, there was a span of 9 bases. For the CDR3, the DNA is TGTGCCAGCAGTTTTGGAGCTGCCAATGAGCAGTTCTTC. Protein product: CASSFGAANEQFF.

This sequence joins TRBV6-5 and TRBJ2-1; D is ambiguous. This CDR3 is built from 16 residues. V dropped 0 bases and J dropped 6 bases, with 15 bases sitting between them. Germline CDR1 MNHEY, CDR2 SVGAGI. The CDR3 protein is CASSYSIPDFFNEQFF. The CDR3 DNA sequence: TGTGCCAGCAGTTACTCGATACCAGATTTCTTCAATGAGCAGTTCTTC.

This clonotype has more than one count but fewer than ten. The chain carries TRBV5-1 and TRBJ2-5; D not resolved. This CDR3 contains 13 residues. Germline CDR1 reads SGHRS; CDR2 reads YFSETQ. V was trimmed by 4 bases and J by 2 bases, leaving 9 bases between them. The CDR3 coding sequence is TGCGCCAGCAGCCCGGCAGTTCAAGAGACCCAGTACTTC. It is translated as CASSPAVQETQYF.

This chain connects TRBV19 to TRBJ2-1, with D hard to call. The germline CDR1 and CDR2 sequences are LNHDA and SQIVND (reference sequence). V was clipped by 4 bases and J by 1 base, with 11 bases between them. There are 15 residues in the CDR3. DNA of the CDR3: TGTGCCAGTAGTACCCGGACGGAGTCCTACAATGAGCAGTTCTTC. Amino acids: CASSTRTESYNEQFF.

There are many counts of this clonotype. The rearrangement links TRBV12-3 or TRBV12-4 to TRBJ2-5, with 7 bases that match TRBD1. This CDR3 contains 14 residues. With V trimmed by 6 bases and J by 4 bases, 8 bases remained unmatched. The CDR3 DNA reads TGTGCCAGCAGCATCGAAGGGGGCGGAGAGACCCAGTACTTC. Amino acids: CASSIEGGGETQYF.

This chain connects TRBV18 to TRBJ2-7, with a possible D match to TRBD2 (6 bases). The CDR3 runs 15 residues. Trimming shortened V by 0 bases and J by 6 bases, and 15 bases separated the two germline ends. CDR1 and CDR2 (germline): KGHSH, LQKENI. CDR3 nucleotides: TGTGCCAGCTCACCACCGGGTGCTAGCGATCGCGAGCAGTACTTC. This translates into CASSPPGASDREQYF.

The sample holds a few counts of this clonotype. The chain carries TRBV6-1 and TRBJ2-3; unclear D gene. V was clipped by 0 bases and J by 0 bases, with 7 bases between them. The CDR3 extends over 15 amino acids. In germline, CDR1 is MNHNS, CDR2 SASEGT. CDR3 loop: CASSEASLSTDTQYF. CDR3 DNA: TGTGCCAGCAGTGAAGCTAGTTTGAGCACAGATACGCAGTATTTT.

This clonotype was counted many times. This rearrangement joins TRBV3-1 to TRBJ1-1, with a tentative D call TRBD1 (5 bases). The ends were cut back, 3 bases at V and 4 bases at J, with 9 bases in the middle. The length of the CDR3 is 13 residues. Germline V gene lookup returns CDR1 LGHDT and CDR2 YNNKEL (reference sequence). The CDR3 sequence is CASSHSGSTEAFF. The DNA of the CDR3 is TGTGCCAGCAGCCATTCAGGGAGCACTGAAGCTTTCTTT.

The table lists this clonotype with a few counts. V gene TRBV9 combines with J gene TRBJ2-1; 12 nucleotides align to TRBD2. From germline, CDR1 is SGDLS and CDR2 YYNGEE. The V segment lost 4 bases and the J segment 4 bases; nucleotides outside the gene matches: 6. The CDR3 loop spans 16 amino acids. CDR3 nucleotide sequence: TGTGCCAGCAGCCACCCGGGACTAGCGGGTTACAATGAGCAGTTCTTC. Protein sequence: CASSHPGLAGYNEQFF.

The chain carries TRBV27 and TRBJ2-3; D is perhaps TRBD2 (6 bases). The germline CDR1 and CDR2 sequences are MNHEY and SMNVEV (reference sequence). The V gene lost 1 base and the J gene lost 0 bases, with 8 bases spanning the gap. This CDR3 spans 15 amino acids. The CDR3 sequence: CASSLYGTSTDTQYF. The CDR3 nucleotides read TGTGCCAGCAGTTTATACGGGACTAGCACAGATACGCAGTATTTT.

The rearrangement links TRBV3-1 to TRBJ2-1; perhaps TRBD1 as D (5 bases). Germline-derived CDR1 and CDR2 are LGHDT and YNNKEL (reference sequence). V lost 1 base, J lost 13 bases, and 14 bases lay in between. The CDR3 sequence is 13 residues long. The CDR3 nucleotides read TGTGCCAGCAGCCAAGTACAGAAGGGGCCCCAGTTCTTC. Translation gives CASSQVQKGPQFF.

Ten or more counts support this clonotype. The V and J genes are TRBV12-3 or TRBV12-4 and TRBJ2-7, with TRBD2 matching over 9 bases. The CDR3 has 15 residues. With 3 bases clipped from V and 0 bases from J, the junction kept 3 bases outside the gene matches. The DNA of the CDR3 is TGTGCCAGCAGTTTCGCTAGCGGGGCCTCCTACGAGCAGTACTTC. Translated: CASSFASGASYEQYF.

V gene TRBV24-1 combines with J gene TRBJ2-5; 11 bases align to TRBD2. J gave up 5 bases and V 3 bases, and 16 bases lay outside the gene matches. Germline assignment: CDR1 KGHDR and CDR2 SFDVKD. This CDR3 has 19 residues. The CDR3 bases are TGTGCCACCAGTGATCCCGGACGCAGGGCGATAGCGGGAGGGGAGACCCAGTACTTC. Translated: CATSDPGRRAIAGGETQYF.

This chain uses TRBV5-1 with TRBJ2-6, with D maybe TRBD1 (6 bases). V was clipped by 7 bases and J by 0 bases, with 11 bases between them. Germline V lookup: CDR1 SGHRS, CDR2 YFSETQ. The CDR3 contains 15 residues. The CDR3 coding sequence is TGCGCCAGCGGGGGCTTCTACTCTGGGGCCAACGTCCTGACTTTC. This translates into CASGGFYSGANVLTF.

CDR3 sequence: CASSQGGAAKNIQYF. The CDR3 DNA reads as TGCGCCAGCAGCCAAGGTGGGGCGGCCAAAAACATTCAGTACTTC. The V gene is TRBV4-3, the J gene TRBJ2-4; TRBD1 is a possible D gene (5 bases). The CDR3 loop spans 15 amino acids. Germline-derived CDR1 and CDR2 are LGHNA and YSLEER. V was shortened by 1 base and J by 1 base, with 8 bases between the two germline ends.

This clonotype has more than one count but fewer than ten. The chain recombines TRBV20-1 with TRBJ2-5; 7 positions match TRBD2. Germline CDR1 reads DFQATT; CDR2 reads SNEGSKA (reference sequence). This CDR3 comprises 14 residues. J gave up 7 bases and V 6 bases, and 14 bases lay outside the gene matches. CDR3 DNA: TGCAGTGCCGGACTTGGCGGGGGTTCGGGGACCCAGTACTTC. Translated, it gives CSAGLGGGSGTQYF.

This clonotype was observed a handful of times. The genes are TRBV6-5 and TRBJ1-6; no firm D call. Between the trimmed V and J ends, which lost 1 base and 5 bases, there was a span of 9 bases. This CDR3 is 15 amino acids long. CDR1 is MNHEY and CDR2 is SVGAGI in the germline V gene. Written as DNA, the CDR3 is TGTGCCAGCAGTTACTGGCGGGGTGATAATTCACCCCTCCACTTT. Translated: CASSYWRGDNSPLHF.

This clonotype was found a few times. This chain connects TRBV28 to TRBJ1-6; a weak D match, TRBD1 (5 bases). The germline V and J ends were trimmed by 4 bases and 0 bases, with 10 bases remaining between them. CDR1 is MDHEN, CDR2 SYDVKM, per germline. This CDR3 is 16 amino acids long. CDR3 sequence reads: CASSWEGPSYNSPLHF. The DNA of the CDR3 is TGTGCCAGCAGTTGGGAGGGGCCCTCCTATAATTCACCCCTCCACTTT.

The V gene is TRBV24-1, the J gene TRBJ2-2, with D maybe TRBD2 (5 bases). Per germline, CDR1 KGHDR and CDR2 SFDVKD. Trimming pared 1 base from V and 1 base from J, leaving 9 bases between. The CDR3 has 16 residues. The CDR3 bases are TGTGCCACCAGTGATTTACGACGGGAGAACACCGGGGAGCTGTTTTTT. It is translated as CATSDLRRENTGELFF.

This clonotype occurred a few times. Germline and junction disagree at one end, which may indicate a read error. This sequence joins TRBV7-2 and TRBJ2-7, with TRBD1 matching over 7 bases. In germline, CDR1 is SGHTA, CDR2 FQGNSA. This CDR3 spans 13 amino acids. The CDR3 spells CASSLGTAEPPQF. For the CDR3, the DNA is TGTGCCAGCAGCCTGGGGACAGCGGAACCTCCCCAATTC.